These 19 T cell receptor beta chains were all obtained from the same sample, sequenced in a study of blood T cell repertoires in COVID-19. Assay: immunoSEQ multiplex PCR; the TCRdb copy retains only in-frame clones and omits some. The repertoire holds hundreds of thousands of clones, with 80% to 95% as singletons. The sequenced material came from PBMCs or T cells enriched from blood (not recorded which). These receptors were taken from a young woman who had recovered from COVID-19.

The J gene is TRBJ1-5, the V gene TRBV12-5; perhaps TRBD1 as D (5 bases). V lost 0 bases to trimming and J lost 1 base, with 10 bases between them. The V gene's germline CDR1 is LGHNT and CDR2 FRNRAP. The CDR3 consists of 16 residues. In DNA form, the CDR3 reads TGTGCTAGTGGTTTGGTAGGGGTCGGAAGCAATCAGCCCCAGCATTTT. Translation gives CASGLVGVGSNQPQHF.

This chain uses TRBV6-8 with TRBJ1-2; the D is unclear. CDR1 is MNHGY and CDR2 is SAAAGT in the germline V gene. The CDR3 is 13 residues long. The germline V and J ends were trimmed by 5 bases and 6 bases, with 13 bases remaining between them. The CDR3 DNA is TGTGCCAGCAGTCCCTCCTTTGGCCATGGCTACACCTTC. Translated, it gives CASSPSFGHGYTF.

The genes are TRBV7-9 and TRBJ2-5, with a tentative D call TRBD1 (5 bases). V was trimmed by 4 bases and J by 3 bases, leaving 15 bases between them. This CDR3 is built from 15 residues. Germline lookup yields CDR1 SEHNR and CDR2 FQNEAQ (reference sequence). CDR3 in amino acids: CASSSPMDKKETQYF. CDR3 bases: TGTGCCAGCAGCTCTCCGATGGACAAGAAAGAGACCCAGTACTTC. The full variable domain, in which reference TRBV7-9 and TRBJ2-5 provide the parts outside the CDR3, is DTGVSQNPRHKITKRGQNVTFRCDPISEHNRLYWYRQTLGQGPEFLTYFQNEAQLEKSRLLSDRFSAERPKGSFSTLEIQRTEQGDSAMYLCASSSPMDKKETQYFGPGTRLLVL.

J is TRBJ1-2 and V is TRBV12-3 or TRBV12-4; weak D call: TRBD1 (6 bases). The length of the CDR3 is 13 residues. V lost 7 bases and J lost 5, with 14 bases in between. Here the CDR3 reads CASTFDRIYGYTF. CDR3 nucleotides: TGTGCCAGCACCTTTGACAGGATTTATGGCTACACCTTC.

The CDR3 nucleotides are TGTGCCAGCAGCCAAGATCCAGGGTCAACTATTAACTATGGCTACACCTTC. It yields the protein CASSQDPGSTINYGYTF. The genes are TRBV14 and TRBJ1-2, with D possibly TRBD1 on 5 matching bases. The CDR3 covers 17 residues. The ends were cut back, 0 bases at V and 1 base at J, with 15 bases in the middle. CDR1 and CDR2 (germline): SGHDN, FVKESK.

A single count supports this clone. The chain couples TRBV2 to TRBJ2-7; maybe TRBD2 (6 bases). The CDR3 has 13 residues. V gave up 3 bases and J gave up 7 bases, with 13 bases separating them. Germline V CDR1 and CDR2: SNHLY, FYNNEI. CDR3 loop: CASSEVLAWEQYF. CDR3 nucleotide sequence: TGTGCCAGCAGTGAGGTGCTAGCGTGGGAGCAGTACTTC.

The chain couples TRBV18 to TRBJ2-5; the match to TRBD1 covers 8 bases. The CDR3 loop spans 15 amino acids. Germline CDR1 KGHSH, CDR2 LQKENI. With 5 bases clipped from V and 3 bases from J, the junction kept 8 bases outside the gene matches. CDR3 residues: CASSGLGQEKETQYF. DNA for the CDR3: TGTGCCAGCTCAGGGTTGGGACAGGAGAAAGAGACCCAGTACTTC.

This chain uses TRBV6-5 with TRBJ1-2, with unresolved D. Deletions cut 6 bases from V and 7 bases from J, with 18 bases between. The CDR3 sequence is 14 residues long. The V gene's germline CDR1 is MNHEY and CDR2 SVGAGI. The CDR3 region has the DNA TGTGCCAGCAGCTCCGGCGGTTCTCGTTTTGGCTACACCTTC. Amino acids: CASSSGGSRFGYTF.

The chain joins TRBV5-8 to TRBJ2-3; D might be TRBD1 (6 bases). The CDR3 runs to 13 residues. V was shortened by 5 bases and J by 3 bases, with 10 bases between the two germline ends. CDR1 and CDR2 from the germline V gene are SGHTS and YDEGEE. The CDR3: CASSYRVTDTQYF. The CDR3 nucleotides read TGTGCCAGCAGTTACAGGGTAACAGATACGCAGTATTTT.

The chain employs TRBV24-1 and TRBJ2-1, with TRBD2 identical over 9 bases. The junction had 11 bases not matched to a gene; V was cut back by 2 bases and J by 7 bases. Germline CDR1 reads KGHDR; CDR2 reads SFDVKD. This CDR3 has 17 amino acids. CDR3 coding DNA: TGTGCCACCAGTGATTCCCTCCTTAGCGGGAGTTCTAATGAGCAGTTCTTC. This encodes CATSDSLLSGSSNEQFF.

This clone was seen once. The chain combines TRBV7-2 with TRBJ2-2, with D possibly being TRBD2 (6 bases). This CDR3 is 15 amino acids long. Trimming removed 3 bases from V and 6 bases from J, with 14 bases in between. The germline V gene encodes CDR1 SGHTA and CDR2 FQGNSA. The CDR3 DNA reads TGTGCCAGCAGCTTCCCCGGGACTGACGCCGGGGAGCTGTTTTTT. Protein sequence: CASSFPGTDAGELFF.

The chain combines TRBV6-5 with TRBJ1-5, with D possibly matching TRBD1 (6 bases). Germline V gives CDR1 MNHEY, CDR2 SVGAGI. CDR3 length: 15 amino acids. The V end was cut by 6 bases, the J end by 0 bases, with 12 bases between. CDR3 bases: TGTGCCAGCAGGAGCGACAGGAGTAGCAATCAGCCCCAGCATTTT. As protein: CASRSDRSSNQPQHF.

V usage is TRBV5-6 and J usage is TRBJ1-4, with TRBD1 identical over 11 bases. The germline CDR1 and CDR2 sequences are SGHDT and YYEEEE. The V gene end was trimmed by 0 bases and the J gene end by 7 bases; junction bases not matched to a gene: 2. The CDR3 totals 15 residues. The CDR3 bases are TGTGCCAGCAGCTTGGTGGACAGGGGGCTTGAAAAACTGTTTTTT. Its translation is CASSLVDRGLEKLFF. Supplemented by reference TRBV5-6 and TRBJ1-4, the full variable domain reads DAGVTQSPTHLIKTRGQQVTLRCSPKSGHDTVSWYQQALGQGPQFIFQYYEEEERQRGNFPDRFSGHQFPNYSSELNVNALLLGDSALYLCASSLVDRGLEKLFFGSGTQLSVL.

The gene calls are TRBV5-4 and TRBJ1-1; TRBD1 aligns across 11 bases. The germline V gene has CDR1 SGHNT and CDR2 YYREEE (reference sequence). The V gene end was trimmed by 0 bases and the J gene end by 11 bases; junction bases not matched to a gene: 6. The CDR3 loop spans 14 amino acids. In DNA form, the CDR3 reads TGTGCCAGCAGCTTGGCCCCGGGACAGGGGGAGGCTTTCTTT. This sequence encodes CASSLAPGQGEAFF.

This clone has just one count. The chain links TRBV10-2 to TRBJ1-4, with D maybe TRBD1 (5 bases). Germline loops: CDR1 WSHSY, CDR2 SAAADI. CDR3 length: 14 residues. V dropped 8 bases and J dropped 0 bases, with 10 bases sitting between them. The DNA for the CDR3 is TGCGCCAGCGGGAGGGGCCCAACTAATGAAAAACTGTTTTTT. Amino acids: CASGRGPTNEKLFF.

The chain uses TRBV9 and TRBJ1-2, with 7 positions matching TRBD1. CDR3 length equals 15 residues. The V segment lost 4 bases and the J segment 7 bases; nucleotides outside the gene matches: 13. The germline gives CDR1 SGDLS, CDR2 YYNGEE. The CDR3 nucleotides read TGTGCCAGCAGCATACGACAGGGTGGGGAATTTGGCTACACCTTC. This translates into CASSIRQGGEFGYTF. Based on the CDR3 plus reference TRBV9 and TRBJ1-2, the full variable domain is DSGVTQTPKHLITATGQRVTLRCSPRSGDLSVYWYQQSLDQGLQFLIQYYNGEERAKGNILERFSAQQFPDLHSELNLSSLELGDSALYFCASSIRQGGEFGYTFGSGTRLTVV.

CDR3 region: CASSMEGTRDQPQHF. As DNA, the CDR3 is TGTGCCAGTAGTATGGAGGGTACTCGGGATCAGCCCCAGCATTTT. The chain recombines TRBV19 with TRBJ1-5; D unclear. V lost 3 bases to trimming and J lost 5 bases, with 14 bases between them. CDR1 and CDR2 from the germline V gene are LNHDA and SQIVND (reference sequence). This CDR3 contains 15 residues. Supplemented by reference TRBV19 and TRBJ1-5, the full variable domain reads DGGITQSPKYLFRKEGQNVTLSCEQNLNHDAMYWYRQDPGQGLRLIYYSQIVNDFQKGDIAEGYSVSREKKESFPLTVTSAQKNPTAFYLCASSMEGTRDQPQHFGDGTRLSIL.

Worth noting for this clone: This sample includes further DNA sequences coding for the same CDR3. This chain uses TRBV7-3 with TRBJ2-1; 9 bases line up with TRBD1. In germline, CDR1 is SGHTA, CDR2 FQGTGA. The CDR3 has 15 residues. After removal of 2 bases from V and 4 bases from J, the junction contained 3 bases not matched to a gene. CDR3 sequence reads: CASSLEGQGYNEQFF. CDR3 nucleotides: TGTGCCAGCAGCTTAGAGGGACAGGGATACAATGAGCAGTTCTTC.

The chain recombines TRBV3-1 (or the pseudogene TRBV3-2) with TRBJ2-7; 7 bases map to TRBD2. Germline V gene sequence: CDR1 LGHDT, CDR2 YNNKEL (reference sequence). This CDR3 has 14 amino acids. The ends lost 0 bases at V and 4 bases at J; junction bases unmatched: 3. As DNA, the CDR3 is TGTGCCAGCAGCCAAGATTGGGAGGGTTACGAGCAGTACTTC. Amino acid sequence: CASSQDWEGYEQYF.